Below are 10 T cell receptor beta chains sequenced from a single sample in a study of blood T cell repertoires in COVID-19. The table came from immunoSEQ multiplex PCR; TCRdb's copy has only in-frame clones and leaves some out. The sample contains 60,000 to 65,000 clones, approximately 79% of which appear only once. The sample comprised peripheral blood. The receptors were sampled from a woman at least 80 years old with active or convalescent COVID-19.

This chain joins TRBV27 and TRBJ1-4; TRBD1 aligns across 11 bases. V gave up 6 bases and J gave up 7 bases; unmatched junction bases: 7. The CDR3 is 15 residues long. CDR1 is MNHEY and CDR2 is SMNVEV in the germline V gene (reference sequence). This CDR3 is CASRRTGGWTEKLFF. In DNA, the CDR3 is TGTGCCAGCAGACGGACAGGGGGCTGGACTGAAAAACTGTTTTTT.

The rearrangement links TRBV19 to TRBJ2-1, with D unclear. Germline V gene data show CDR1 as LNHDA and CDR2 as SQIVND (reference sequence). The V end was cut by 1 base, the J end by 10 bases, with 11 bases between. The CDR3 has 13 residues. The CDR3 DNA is TGTGCCAGTAGTATAGGGTTTGGAGCAGAGCAGTTCTTC. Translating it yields CASSIGFGAEQFF.

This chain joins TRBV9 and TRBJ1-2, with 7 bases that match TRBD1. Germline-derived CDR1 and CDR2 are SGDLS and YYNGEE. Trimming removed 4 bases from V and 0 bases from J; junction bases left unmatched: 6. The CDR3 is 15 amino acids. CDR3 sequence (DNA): TGTGCCAGCAGCCTGAGGACAGGAACTAACTATGGCTACACCTTC. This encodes CASSLRTGTNYGYTF. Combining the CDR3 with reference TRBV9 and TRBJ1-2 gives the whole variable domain DSGVTQTPKHLITATGQRVTLRCSPRSGDLSVYWYQQSLDQGLQFLIQYYNGEERAKGNILERFSAQQFPDLHSELNLSSLELGDSALYFCASSLRTGTNYGYTFGSGTRLTVV.

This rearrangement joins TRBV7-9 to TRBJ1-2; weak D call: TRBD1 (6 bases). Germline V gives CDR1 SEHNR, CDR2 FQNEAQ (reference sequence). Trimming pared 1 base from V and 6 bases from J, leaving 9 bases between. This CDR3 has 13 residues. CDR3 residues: CASSLVAGDGYTF. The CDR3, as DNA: TGTGCCAGCAGCTTAGTGGCAGGGGATGGCTACACCTTC.

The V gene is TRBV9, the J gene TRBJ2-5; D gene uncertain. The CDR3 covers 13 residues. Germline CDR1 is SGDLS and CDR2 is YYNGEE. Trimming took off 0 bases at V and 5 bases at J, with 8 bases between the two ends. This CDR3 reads CASSVDSRETQYF. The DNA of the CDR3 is TGTGCCAGCAGCGTAGACAGCCGCGAGACCCAGTACTTC.

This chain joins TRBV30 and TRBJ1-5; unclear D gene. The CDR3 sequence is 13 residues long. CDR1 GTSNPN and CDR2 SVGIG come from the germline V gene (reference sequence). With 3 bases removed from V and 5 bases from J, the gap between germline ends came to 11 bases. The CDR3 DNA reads TGTGCCTGGAGCTCCCGGAGCGATCAGCCCCAGCATTTT. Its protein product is CAWSSRSDQPQHF.

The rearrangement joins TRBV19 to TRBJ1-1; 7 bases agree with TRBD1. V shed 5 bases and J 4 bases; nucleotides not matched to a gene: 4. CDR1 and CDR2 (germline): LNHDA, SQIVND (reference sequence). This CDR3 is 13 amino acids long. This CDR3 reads CASSQGTVTEAFF. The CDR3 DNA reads TGTGCCAGTAGTCAGGGGACAGTCACTGAAGCTTTCTTT.

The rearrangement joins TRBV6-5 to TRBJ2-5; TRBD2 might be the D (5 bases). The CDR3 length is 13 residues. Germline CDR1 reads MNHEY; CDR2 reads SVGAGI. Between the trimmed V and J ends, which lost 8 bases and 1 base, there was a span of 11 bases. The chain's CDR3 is CASGGRIQETQYF. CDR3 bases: TGTGCCAGCGGAGGCCGAATCCAAGAGACCCAGTACTTC.

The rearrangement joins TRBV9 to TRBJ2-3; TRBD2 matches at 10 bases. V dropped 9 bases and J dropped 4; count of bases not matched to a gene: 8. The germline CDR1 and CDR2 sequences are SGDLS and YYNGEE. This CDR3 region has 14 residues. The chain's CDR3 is CAKTLAGDPDTQYF. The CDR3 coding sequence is TGTGCCAAAACTCTAGCGGGGGACCCAGATACGCAGTATTTT.

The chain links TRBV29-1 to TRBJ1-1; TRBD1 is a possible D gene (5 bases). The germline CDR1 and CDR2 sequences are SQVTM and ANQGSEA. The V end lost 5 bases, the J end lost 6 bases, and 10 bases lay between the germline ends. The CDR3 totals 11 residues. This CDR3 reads CSVISGSEAFF. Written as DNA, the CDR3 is TGCAGCGTTATTTCAGGGTCTGAAGCTTTCTTT.